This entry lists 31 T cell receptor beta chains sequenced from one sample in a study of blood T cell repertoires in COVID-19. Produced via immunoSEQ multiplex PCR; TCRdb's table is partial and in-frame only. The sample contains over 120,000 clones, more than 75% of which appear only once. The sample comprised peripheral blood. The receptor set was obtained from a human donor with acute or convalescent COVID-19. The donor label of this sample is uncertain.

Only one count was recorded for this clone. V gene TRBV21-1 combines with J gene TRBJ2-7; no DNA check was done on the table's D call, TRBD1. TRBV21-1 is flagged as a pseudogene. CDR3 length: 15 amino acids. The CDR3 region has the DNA TGTGCCAGCAGCATTTGTCCAGGGGACCTCTACGAGCAGTACGTC. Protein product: CASSICPGDLYEQYV.

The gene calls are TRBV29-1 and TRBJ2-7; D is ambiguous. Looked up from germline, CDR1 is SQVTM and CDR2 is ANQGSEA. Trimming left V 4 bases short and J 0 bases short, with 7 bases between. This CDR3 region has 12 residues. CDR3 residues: CSVGRFSYEQYV. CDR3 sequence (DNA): TGCAGCGTTGGCAGGTTCTCCTACGAGCAGTACGTC.

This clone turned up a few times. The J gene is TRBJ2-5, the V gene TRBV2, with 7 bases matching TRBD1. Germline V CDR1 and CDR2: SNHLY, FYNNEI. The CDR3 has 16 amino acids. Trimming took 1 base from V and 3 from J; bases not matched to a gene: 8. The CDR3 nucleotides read TGTGCCAGCAGTGAAGATAACCGGGGACAGAAAGAGACCCAGTACTTC. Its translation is CASSEDNRGQKETQYF.

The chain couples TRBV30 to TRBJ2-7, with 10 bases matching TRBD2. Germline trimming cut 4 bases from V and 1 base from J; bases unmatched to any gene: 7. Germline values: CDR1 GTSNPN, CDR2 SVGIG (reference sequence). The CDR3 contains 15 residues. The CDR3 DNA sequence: TGTGCCTGGACCATATCGACTAGCGGGTCCTACGAGCAGTACGTC. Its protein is CAWTISTSGSYEQYV.

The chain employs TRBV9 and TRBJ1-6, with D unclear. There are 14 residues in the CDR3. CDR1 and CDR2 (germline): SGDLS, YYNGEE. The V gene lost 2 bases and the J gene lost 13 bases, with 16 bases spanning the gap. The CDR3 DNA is TGTGCCAGCAGCGTCATGTGGGCCACCGAGCCCCTCCACTTT. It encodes CASSVMWATEPLHF.

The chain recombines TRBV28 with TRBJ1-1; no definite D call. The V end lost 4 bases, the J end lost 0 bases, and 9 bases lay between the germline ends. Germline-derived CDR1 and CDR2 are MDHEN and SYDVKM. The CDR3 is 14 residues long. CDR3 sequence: CASSYGGMNTEAFF. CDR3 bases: TGTGCCAGCAGTTATGGAGGGATGAACACTGAAGCTTTCTTT.

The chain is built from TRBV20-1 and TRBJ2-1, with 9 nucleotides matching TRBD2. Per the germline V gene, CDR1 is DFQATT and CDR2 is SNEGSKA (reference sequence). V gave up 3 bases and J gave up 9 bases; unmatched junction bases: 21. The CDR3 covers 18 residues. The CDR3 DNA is TGCAGTGCTAGTTCGACTAGCGGATCCAATATACGTGAAGGTGAGCAGTTCTTC. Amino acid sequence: CSASSTSGSNIREGEQFF.

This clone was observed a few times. The CDR3 loop reads CASSISGSNEQFF. The CDR3 DNA is TGTGCCAGTAGTATATCCGGGAGCAATGAGCAGTTCTTC. V usage is TRBV19 and J usage is TRBJ2-1, with D tentatively TRBD2 (6 bases). CDR1 and CDR2 (germline): LNHDA, SQIVND (reference sequence). The germline V and J ends were trimmed by 2 bases and 6 bases, with 8 bases remaining between them. This CDR3 region has 13 residues.

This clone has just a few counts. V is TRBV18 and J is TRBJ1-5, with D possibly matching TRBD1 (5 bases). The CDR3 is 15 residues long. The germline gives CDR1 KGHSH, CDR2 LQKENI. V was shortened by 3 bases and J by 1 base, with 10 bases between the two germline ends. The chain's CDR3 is CASSPPGGSNQPQHF. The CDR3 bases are TGTGCCAGCTCACCCCCTGGGGGGAGCAATCAGCCCCAGCATTTT.

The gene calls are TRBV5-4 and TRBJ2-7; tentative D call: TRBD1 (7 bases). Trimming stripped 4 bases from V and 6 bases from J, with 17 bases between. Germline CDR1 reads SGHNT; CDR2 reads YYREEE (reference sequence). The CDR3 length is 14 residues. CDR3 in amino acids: CASSGDRAGGEQYF. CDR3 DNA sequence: TGTGCCAGCAGCGGCGACAGGGCCGGGGGCGAGCAGTACTTC.

The CDR3 loop reads CASSIRAGTTDTQYF. In nucleotides, the CDR3 is TGTGCCAGTAGTATCCGGGCGGGGACTACAGATACGCAGTATTTT. The chain links TRBV19 to TRBJ2-3; D is perhaps TRBD2 (6 bases). CDR1 and CDR2 (germline): LNHDA, SQIVND (reference sequence). The CDR3 is made up of 15 amino acids. With 3 bases removed from V and 3 bases from J, the gap between germline ends came to 13 bases.

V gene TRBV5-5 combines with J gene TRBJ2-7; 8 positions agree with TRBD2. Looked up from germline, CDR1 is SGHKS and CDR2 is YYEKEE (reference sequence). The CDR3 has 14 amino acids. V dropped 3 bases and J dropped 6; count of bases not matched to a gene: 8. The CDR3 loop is CASSSDLAGREQYV. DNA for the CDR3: TGTGCCAGCAGCTCCGACTTAGCGGGACGCGAGCAGTACGTC.

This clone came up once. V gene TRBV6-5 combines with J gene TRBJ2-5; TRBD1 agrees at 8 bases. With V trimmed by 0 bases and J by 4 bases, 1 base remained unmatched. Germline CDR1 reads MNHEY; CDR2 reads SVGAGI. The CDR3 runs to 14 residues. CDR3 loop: CASSYSTGVETQYF. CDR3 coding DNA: TGTGCCAGCAGTTACTCGACAGGGGTAGAGACCCAGTACTTC.

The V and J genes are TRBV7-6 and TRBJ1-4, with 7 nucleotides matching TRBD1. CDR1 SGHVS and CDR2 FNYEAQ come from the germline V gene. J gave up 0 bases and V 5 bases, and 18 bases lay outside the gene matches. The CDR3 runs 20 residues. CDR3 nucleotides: TGTGCCAGCAGCCCACATTTATCCGCAGGGGGTTACGCAACTAATGAAAAACTGTTTTTT. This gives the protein CASSPHLSAGGYATNEKLFF.

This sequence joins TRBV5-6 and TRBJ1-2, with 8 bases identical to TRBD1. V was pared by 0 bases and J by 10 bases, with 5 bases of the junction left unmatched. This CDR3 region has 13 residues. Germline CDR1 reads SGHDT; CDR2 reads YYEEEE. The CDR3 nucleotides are TGTGCCAGCAGCTTGGTCGGACAGGGCACCTACACCTTC. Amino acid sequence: CASSLVGQGTYTF.

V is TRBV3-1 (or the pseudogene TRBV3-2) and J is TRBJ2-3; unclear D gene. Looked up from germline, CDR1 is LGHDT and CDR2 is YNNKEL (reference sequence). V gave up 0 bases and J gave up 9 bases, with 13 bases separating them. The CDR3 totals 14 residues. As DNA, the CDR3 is TGTGCCAGCAGCCAAGATCTTCGGGTTGGAACGCAGTATTTT. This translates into CASSQDLRVGTQYF.

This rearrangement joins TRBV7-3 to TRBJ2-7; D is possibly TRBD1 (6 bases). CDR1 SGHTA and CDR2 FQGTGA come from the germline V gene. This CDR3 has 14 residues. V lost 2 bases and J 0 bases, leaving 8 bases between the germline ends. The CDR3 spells CASSLGQTSYEQYF. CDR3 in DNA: TGTGCCAGCAGCTTAGGACAGACCTCCTACGAGCAGTACTTC.

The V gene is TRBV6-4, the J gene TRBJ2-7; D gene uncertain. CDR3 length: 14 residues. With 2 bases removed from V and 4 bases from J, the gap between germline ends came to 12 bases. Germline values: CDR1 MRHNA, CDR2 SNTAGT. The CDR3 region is CASSDPVKCYEQYV. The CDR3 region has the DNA TGTGCCAGCAGTGACCCAGTGAAGTGTTACGAGCAGTACGTC.

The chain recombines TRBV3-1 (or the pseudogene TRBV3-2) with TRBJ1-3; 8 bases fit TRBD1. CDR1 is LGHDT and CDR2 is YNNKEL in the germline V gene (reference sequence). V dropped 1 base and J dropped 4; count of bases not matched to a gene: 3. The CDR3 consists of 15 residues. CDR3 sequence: CASSQARGLGNTIYF. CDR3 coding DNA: TGTGCCAGCAGCCAAGCCAGGGGGCTAGGAAACACCATATATTTT.

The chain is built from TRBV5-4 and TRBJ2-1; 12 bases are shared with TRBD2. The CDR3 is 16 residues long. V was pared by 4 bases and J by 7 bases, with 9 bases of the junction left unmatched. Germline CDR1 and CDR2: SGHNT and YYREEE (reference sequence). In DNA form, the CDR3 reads TGTGCCAGCAGCCTAGCGGGAGGGCCTACGGGAAATGAGCAGTTCTTC. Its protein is CASSLAGGPTGNEQFF.

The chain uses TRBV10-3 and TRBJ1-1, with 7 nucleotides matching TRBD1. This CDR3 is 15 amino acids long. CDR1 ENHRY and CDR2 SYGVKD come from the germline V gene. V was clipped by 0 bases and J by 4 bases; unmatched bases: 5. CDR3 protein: CAISESSGGSTEAFF. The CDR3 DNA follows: TGTGCCATCAGTGAGTCCTCAGGGGGGAGCACTGAAGCTTTCTTT.

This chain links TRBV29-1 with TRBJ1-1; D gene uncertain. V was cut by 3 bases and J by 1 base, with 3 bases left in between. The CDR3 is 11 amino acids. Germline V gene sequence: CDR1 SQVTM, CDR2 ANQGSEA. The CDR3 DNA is TGCAGCGTTGACCGGAACACTGAAGCTTTCTTT. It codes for CSVDRNTEAFF.

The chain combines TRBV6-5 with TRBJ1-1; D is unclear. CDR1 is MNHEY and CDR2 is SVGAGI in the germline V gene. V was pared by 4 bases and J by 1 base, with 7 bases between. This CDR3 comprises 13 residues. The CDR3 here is CASSSTRNTEAFF. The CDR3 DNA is TGTGCCAGCAGTTCCACTCGGAACACTGAAGCTTTCTTT.

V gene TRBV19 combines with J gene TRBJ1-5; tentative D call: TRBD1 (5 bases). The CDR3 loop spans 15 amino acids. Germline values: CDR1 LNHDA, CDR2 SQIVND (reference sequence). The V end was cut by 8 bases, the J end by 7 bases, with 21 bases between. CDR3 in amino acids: CASGVGGTFPQPQHF. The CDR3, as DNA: TGTGCCAGTGGGGTCGGTGGGACTTTTCCCCAGCCCCAGCATTTT.

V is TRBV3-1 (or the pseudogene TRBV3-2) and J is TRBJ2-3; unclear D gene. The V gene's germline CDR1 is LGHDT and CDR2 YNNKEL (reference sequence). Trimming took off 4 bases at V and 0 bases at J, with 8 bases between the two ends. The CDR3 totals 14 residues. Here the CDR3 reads CASSLSVSTDTQYF. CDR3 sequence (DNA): TGTGCCAGCAGCCTTAGTGTGAGCACAGATACGCAGTATTTT.

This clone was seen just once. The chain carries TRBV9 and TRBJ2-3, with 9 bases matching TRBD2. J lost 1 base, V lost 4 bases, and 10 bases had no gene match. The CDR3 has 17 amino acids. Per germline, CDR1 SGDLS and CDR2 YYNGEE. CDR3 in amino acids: CASSPHAGGVGTDTQYF. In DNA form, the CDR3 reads TGTGCCAGCAGCCCTCACGCGGGGGGGGTGGGCACAGATACGCAGTATTTT.

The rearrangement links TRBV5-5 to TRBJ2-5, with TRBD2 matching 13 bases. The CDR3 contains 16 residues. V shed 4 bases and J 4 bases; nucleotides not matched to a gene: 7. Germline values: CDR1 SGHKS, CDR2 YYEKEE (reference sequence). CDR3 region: CASSAGGLAGSETQYF. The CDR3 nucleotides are TGTGCCAGCAGCGCGGGGGGACTAGCGGGGTCAGAGACCCAGTACTTC. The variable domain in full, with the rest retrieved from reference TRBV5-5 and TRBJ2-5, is DAGVTQSPTHLIKTRGQQVTLRCSPISGHKSVSWYQQVLGQGPQFIFQYYEKEERGRGNFPDRFSARQFPNYSSELNVNALLLGDSALYLCASSAGGLAGSETQYFGPGTRLLVL.

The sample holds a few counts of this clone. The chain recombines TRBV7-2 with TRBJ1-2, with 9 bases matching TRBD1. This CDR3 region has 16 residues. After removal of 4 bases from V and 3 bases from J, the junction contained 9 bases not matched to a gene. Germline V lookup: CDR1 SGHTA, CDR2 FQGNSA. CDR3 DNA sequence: TGTGCCAGCAGCTCCTGGACAGGGGAGGGCTACTATGGCTACACCTTC. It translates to CASSSWTGEGYYGYTF. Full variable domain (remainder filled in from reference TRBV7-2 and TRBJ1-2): GAGVSQSPSNKVTEKGKDVELRCDPISGHTALYWYRQSLGQGLEFLIYFQGNSAPDKSGLPSDRFSAERTGGSVSTLTIQRTQQEDSAVYLCASSSWTGEGYYGYTFGSGTRLTVV.

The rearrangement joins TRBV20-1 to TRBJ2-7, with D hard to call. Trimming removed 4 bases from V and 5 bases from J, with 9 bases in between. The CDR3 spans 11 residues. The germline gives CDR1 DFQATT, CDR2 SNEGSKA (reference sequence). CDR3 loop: CSATRGHEQYF. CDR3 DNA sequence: TGCAGTGCTACCAGAGGTCACGAGCAGTACTTC.

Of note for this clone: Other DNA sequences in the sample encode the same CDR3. DNA for the CDR3: TGTGCCAGCAGCGTAGGGCGGGACAATGAGCAGTTCTTC. Protein: CASSVGRDNEQFF. The gene calls are TRBV9 and TRBJ2-1; possible D gene TRBD2, 5 bases. The CDR3 extends over 13 amino acids. Germline V gene data show CDR1 as SGDLS and CDR2 as YYNGEE. Trimming removed 0 bases at V and 5 bases at J, with 6 bases between.

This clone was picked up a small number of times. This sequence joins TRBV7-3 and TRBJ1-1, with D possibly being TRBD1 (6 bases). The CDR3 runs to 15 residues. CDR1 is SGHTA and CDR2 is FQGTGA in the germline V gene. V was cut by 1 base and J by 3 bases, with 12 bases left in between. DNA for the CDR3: TGTGCCAGCAGCTTAAATGGTCAGGGGTACACTGAAGCTTTCTTT. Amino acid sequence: CASSLNGQGYTEAFF.